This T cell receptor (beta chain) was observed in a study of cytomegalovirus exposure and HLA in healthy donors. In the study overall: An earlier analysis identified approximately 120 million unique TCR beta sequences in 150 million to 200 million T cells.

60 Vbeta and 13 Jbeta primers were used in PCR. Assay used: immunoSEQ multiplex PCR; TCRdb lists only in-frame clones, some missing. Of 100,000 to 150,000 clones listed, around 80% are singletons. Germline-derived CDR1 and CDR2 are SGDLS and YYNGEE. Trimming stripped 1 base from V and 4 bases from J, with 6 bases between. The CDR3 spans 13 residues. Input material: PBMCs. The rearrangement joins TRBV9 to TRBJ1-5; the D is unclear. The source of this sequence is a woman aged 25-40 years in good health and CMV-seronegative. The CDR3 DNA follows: TGTGCCAGCAGCGTACGAGGGAATCAGCCCCAGCATTTT. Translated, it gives CASSVRGNQPQHF.